This T cell receptor beta chain is drawn from a study of CD8 T cells in Susac syndrome. With random hexamers, roughly 0.45 to 1 ug RNA was reverse transcribed. Multiplex PCR with immunoSEQ amplified the TCR beta CDR3 across 54 Vbeta and 13 Jbeta. TCRdb used MiXCR to reprocess the immunoSEQ multiplex PCR reads, holding one entry per CDR3 protein. The sample lists roughly 190,000 distinct CDR3 sequences, 80% to 95% occurring once. Details on this clonotype: The antigen is not known.

Findings and caveats of the study: Individuals included in the TCR sequencing and HLA analysis were acknowledged by the study to be relatively few in number.

V was clipped by 4 bases and J by 1 base; unmatched bases: 4. The CDR3 is 15 residues long. Germline V gene lookup returns CDR1 LGHNA and CDR2 YSLEER. Sequenced: CD4+ T cells from PBMCs. This receptor was taken from a human donor in good health. This chain links TRBV4-3 with TRBJ1-1; 9 bases are a match to TRBD1. The CDR3 is CASSPQGAQNTEAFF. The CDR3 DNA reads TGCGCCAGCAGCCCACAGGGGGCCCAGAACACTGAAGCTTTCTTT.